The 9 T cell receptor beta chains given below trace back to one sample, sequenced in a study of T cells in localized non-small cell lung cancer (dated by TCRdb to 2018 to 2020). Libraries came from the immunoSEQ multiplex PCR assay. TCRdb retrieved this table from immuneACCESS and kept in-frame rearrangements only. Not all clones are present; in checked studies, unresolved V genes account for under half, and no reason is known for the remainder. For this sample there are 35,000 to 45,000 clones; more than 90% appear just once. The ten largest clones represent more than 5.5% of the sample. Sequenced here: peripheral blood, sampled before any cancer treatment. The origin of the receptors is an older female donor with stage I lung adenocarcinoma.

The chain couples TRBV11-2 to TRBJ2-3, with TRBD2 matching 10 bases. The CDR3 length is 13 residues. CDR1 and CDR2 from the germline V gene are SGHAT and FQNNGV. V gave up 3 bases and J gave up 6 bases; unmatched junction bases: 0. This CDR3 reads CASSFSGGDTQYF. CDR3 coding DNA: TGTGCCAGCAGCTTTAGCGGGGGGGATACGCAGTATTTT.

V usage is TRBV5-6 and J usage is TRBJ1-2; D gene uncertain. Trimming cost V 1 base and J 8 bases, with 9 bases left between them. Germline V CDR1 and CDR2: SGHDT, YYEEEE. CDR3 length equals 12 residues. The CDR3 spells CASSLFQVGYTF. CDR3 coding DNA: TGTGCCAGCAGCTTGTTCCAAGTCGGCTACACCTTC.

This clone was observed once. The chain recombines TRBV7-2 with TRBJ1-4; 10 bases fit TRBD1. CDR3 length: 15 amino acids. Germline trimming cut 7 bases from V and 7 bases from J; bases unmatched to any gene: 9. Germline CDR1 SGHTA, CDR2 FQGNSA. CDR3 protein: CASKGTGDSFEKLFF. In DNA, the CDR3 is TGTGCCAGCAAAGGGACAGGGGATAGCTTTGAAAAACTGTTTTTT.

The chain combines TRBV6-1 with TRBJ2-1; 10 nucleotides match TRBD2. Germline values: CDR1 MNHNS, CDR2 SASEGT. V lost 4 bases and J lost 5; bases outside the gene matches: 2. The CDR3 extends over 14 amino acids. CDR3 in amino acids: CASSVGLANNEQFF. CDR3 DNA: TGTGCCAGCAGTGTGGGACTAGCGAACAATGAGCAGTTCTTC.

V is TRBV7-2 and J is TRBJ2-7, with 8 bases identical to TRBD1. With V trimmed by 5 bases and J by 1 base, 13 bases remained unmatched. Per germline, CDR1 SGHTA and CDR2 FQGNSA. The CDR3 is made up of 17 amino acids. CDR3 amino acids: CASSPGTGRLGSYEQYF. In DNA form, the CDR3 reads TGTGCCAGCAGCCCCGGGACAGGAAGGCTGGGATCCTACGAGCAGTACTTC.

The CDR3 DNA is TGTGCCAGCAGCCCCAGCTCCTACGAGCAGTACTTC. The encoded protein is CASSPSSYEQYF. This chain joins TRBV7-2 and TRBJ2-7, with unresolved D. Per the germline V gene, CDR1 is SGHTA and CDR2 is FQGNSA. The V and J ends lost 5 bases and 0 bases respectively, with 5 bases between them. The CDR3 runs 12 residues.

The chain uses TRBV19 and TRBJ1-5, with 8 bases that match TRBD1. J was trimmed by 10 bases and V by 5 bases; bases with no gene match: 4. The CDR3 consists of 12 residues. From germline, CDR1 is LNHDA and CDR2 SQIVND (reference sequence). CDR3 region: CASSGTGGPQHF. The CDR3 DNA is TGTGCCAGTAGTGGTACAGGGGGACCCCAGCATTTT.

This clone was counted a single time. This rearrangement joins TRBV28 to TRBJ1-1; 7 bases agree with TRBD1. There are 14 residues in the CDR3. V was pared by 5 bases and J by 1 base, with 4 bases of the junction left unmatched. In germline, CDR1 is MDHEN, CDR2 SYDVKM. As DNA, the CDR3 is TGTGCCAGCAGTCGGACAGGACGGAACACTGAAGCTTTCTTT. It translates to CASSRTGRNTEAFF.

The chain has TRBV14 and TRBJ2-3; D not resolved. CDR1 SGHDN and CDR2 FVKESK come from the germline V gene. This CDR3 contains 16 residues. The V gene lost 0 bases and the J gene lost 0 bases, with 10 bases spanning the gap. CDR3 residues: CASSQDRVYSTDTQYF. The CDR3 bases are TGTGCCAGCAGCCAAGATCGGGTGTATAGCACAGATACGCAGTATTTT.